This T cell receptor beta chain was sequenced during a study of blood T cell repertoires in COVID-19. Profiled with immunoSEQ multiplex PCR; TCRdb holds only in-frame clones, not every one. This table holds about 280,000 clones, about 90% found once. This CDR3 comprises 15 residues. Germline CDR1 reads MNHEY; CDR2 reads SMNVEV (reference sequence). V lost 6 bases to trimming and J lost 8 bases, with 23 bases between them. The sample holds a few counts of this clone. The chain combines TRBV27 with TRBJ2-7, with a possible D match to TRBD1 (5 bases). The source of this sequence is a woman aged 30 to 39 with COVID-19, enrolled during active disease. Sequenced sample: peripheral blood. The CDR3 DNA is TGTGCCAGCAGCCACCAGACAGACACATATACTCAGCAGTACTTC. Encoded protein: CASSHQTDTYTQQYF.